This T cell receptor beta chain was retrieved from a study of identifying expanded T cells in peripheral blood (dated by TCRdb to the late 2010s). At the level of the whole study: Technical replicates were generated by sequencing separate aliquots of the same genomic DNA pool, with four replicates compared pairwise. Overall study outcomes, separate from this receptor: The authors expected that over much longer intervals, such as months to years, biological variance in healthy repertoires might increase even further. Across all healthy-donor time intervals, the beta-binomial model significantly lowered both the number of clones called differentially abundant and the false-positive rate. Approximately 1.2 differentially abundant clones were flagged by the binomial model between technical replicates, whereas about 16 and 20 were flagged over approximately two weeks and four weeks, respectively. Variance in clone template counts between approximately 2-week samples significantly increased with total template count across all healthy donors.

During the collection period, no infections or other immune events were recorded for the healthy donors. Time-dependent variance in a beta-binomial model of T-cell clone differential abundance was calibrated using healthy-donor blood repertoires as a training cohort. The training cohort was composed of around ten healthy donors, 3 female and 7 male. On average the donors were 43 years old, and their ages spanned about 29 to 65 years. Whole blood from each healthy donor was obtained from a commercial supplier and was collected at three time points 2 to 3 weeks apart. Genomic DNA was extracted from unsorted whole blood for immunosequencing. Of note for this clone: Its antigen specificity is not known. Base qualities are not at hand, and no much larger clone is one base apart.

TCRbeta CDR3 regions were profiled by bias-controlled multiplex PCR amplification of genomic DNA with the immunoSEQ Assay. Under the source paper's analysis protocol: The absolute abundance of each unique TCRbeta CDR3 region was quantified after sequences were collapsed and filtered. Differential abundance was tested with two models: a binomial (Fisher-equivalent) model and a beta-binomial model that adds time-dependent variance fitted from healthy donors. Clones with fewer than 5 combined templates were removed, and differential abundance was called for clones with a Benjamini-Hochberg FDR below 0.01. The form v = (b*log(k)+a)^2 was used to model beta-binomial variance as a function of total template count across the two samples. The clones in this table, taken by TCRdb from immuneACCESS, are in-frame only. Not every clone is retained; where verified, under half of the shortfall comes from an unresolved V gene, and the cause of the rest is unknown. V and J calls and clone size are as listed in that table; D and trimming were resolved from the DNA. The sample table lists around 85,000 clones, approximately 90% of them with a count of one. Under 20% of the sample comes from the top ten.

Measured from the cysteine to the phenylalanine, the CDR3 is 16 residues long. Only the CDR3 region is kept as DNA, spanning 48 bases read in frame from base 1. CDR1 is given as LNHDA and CDR2 as SQIVND, both from the germline V gene (reference sequence). V loses 7 bases, J loses 2 bases, and the germline ends lie 19 bases apart. This clonotype was sampled from a person aged 18 to 70 in good health. The sequence is built from TRBV19 and TRBJ2-3; TRBD1 could be the D gene, as 5 bases match. Sequenced input: blood. The DNA sequence reads TGTGCCAGTACCGGCTTTGGGGCAGGGAACACAGATACGCAGTATTTT. Its protein is CASTGFGAGNTDTQYF.